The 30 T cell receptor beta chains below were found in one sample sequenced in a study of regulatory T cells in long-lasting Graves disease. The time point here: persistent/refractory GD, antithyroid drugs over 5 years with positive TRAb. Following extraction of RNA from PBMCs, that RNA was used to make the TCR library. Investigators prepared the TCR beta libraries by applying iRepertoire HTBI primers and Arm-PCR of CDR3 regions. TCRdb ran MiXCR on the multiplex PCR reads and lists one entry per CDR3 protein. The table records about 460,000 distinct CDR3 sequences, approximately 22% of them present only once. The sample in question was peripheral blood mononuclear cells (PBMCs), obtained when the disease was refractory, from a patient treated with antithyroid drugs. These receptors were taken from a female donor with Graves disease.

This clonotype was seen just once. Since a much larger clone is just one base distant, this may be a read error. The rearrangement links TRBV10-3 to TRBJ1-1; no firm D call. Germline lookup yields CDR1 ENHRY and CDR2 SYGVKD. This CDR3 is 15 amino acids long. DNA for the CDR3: TGTGCCATCAGTGAGCGACGGACGGAAAACACTGGAGCTTTCTTT. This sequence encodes CAISERRTENTGAFF.

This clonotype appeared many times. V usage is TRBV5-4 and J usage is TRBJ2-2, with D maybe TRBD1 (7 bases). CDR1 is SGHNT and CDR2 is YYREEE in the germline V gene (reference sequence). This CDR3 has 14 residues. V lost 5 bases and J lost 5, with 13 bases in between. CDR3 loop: CASSYQGGTGELFF. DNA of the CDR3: TGTGCCAGCAGTTATCAGGGGGGAACCGGGGAGCTGTTTTTT.

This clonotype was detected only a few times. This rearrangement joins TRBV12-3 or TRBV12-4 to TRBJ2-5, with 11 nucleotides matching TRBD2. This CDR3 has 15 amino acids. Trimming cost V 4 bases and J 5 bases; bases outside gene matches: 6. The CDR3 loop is CASSSTSGSYETQYF. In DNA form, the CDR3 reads TGTGCCAGCAGTTCTACTAGCGGGAGCTATGAGACCCAGTACTTC.

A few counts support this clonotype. The CDR3 sequence is CSARPPVDRYTEAFF. In DNA, the CDR3 is TGCAGTGCTAGACCCCCGGTGGACAGGTACACTGAAGCTTTCTTT. This chain links TRBV20-1 with TRBJ1-1; 7 positions match TRBD1. The CDR3 runs to 15 residues. CDR1 and CDR2 (germline): DFQATT, SNEGSKA (reference sequence). J lost 3 bases, V lost 2 bases, and 9 bases had no gene match.

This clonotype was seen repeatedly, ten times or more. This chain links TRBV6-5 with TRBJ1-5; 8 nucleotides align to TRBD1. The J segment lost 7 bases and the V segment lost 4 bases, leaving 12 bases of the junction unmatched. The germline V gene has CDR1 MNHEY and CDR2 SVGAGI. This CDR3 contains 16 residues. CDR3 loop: CASSSRRGRDGQPQHF. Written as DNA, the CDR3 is TGTGCCAGCAGTTCCCGCAGGGGGCGTGACGGACAGCCCCAGCATTTT.

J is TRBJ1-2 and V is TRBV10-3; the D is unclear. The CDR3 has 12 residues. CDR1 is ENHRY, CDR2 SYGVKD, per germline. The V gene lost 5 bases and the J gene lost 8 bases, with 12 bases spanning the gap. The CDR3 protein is CAISLEERGYTF. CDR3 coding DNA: TGTGCCATCAGTTTAGAGGAGAGGGGCTACACCTTC.

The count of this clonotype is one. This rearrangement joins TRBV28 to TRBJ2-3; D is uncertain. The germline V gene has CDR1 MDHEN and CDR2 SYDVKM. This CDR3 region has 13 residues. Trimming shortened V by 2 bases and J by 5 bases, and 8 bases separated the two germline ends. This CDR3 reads CASSLPLLDTQYF. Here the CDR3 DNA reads TGTGCCAGCAGTTTACCCCTCTTAGATACGCAGTATTTT.

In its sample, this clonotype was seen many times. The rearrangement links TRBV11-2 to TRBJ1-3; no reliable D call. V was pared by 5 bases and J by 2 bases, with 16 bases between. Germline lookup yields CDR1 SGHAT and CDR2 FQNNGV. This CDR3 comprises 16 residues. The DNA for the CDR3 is TGTGCCAGCAGCGCGATGGAGTATCGTACTGGAAACACCATATATTTT. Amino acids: CASSAMEYRTGNTIYF.

In DNA, the CDR3 is TGTGCCAGCAGCCCCTCAGGGACACGGGCTGGAAACACCATATATTTT. Encoded protein: CASSPSGTRAGNTIYF. The V and J genes are TRBV12-3 or TRBV12-4 and TRBJ1-3; a weak D match, TRBD1 (6 bases). The V gene lost 6 bases and the J gene lost 2 bases, with 17 bases spanning the gap. This CDR3 region has 16 residues.

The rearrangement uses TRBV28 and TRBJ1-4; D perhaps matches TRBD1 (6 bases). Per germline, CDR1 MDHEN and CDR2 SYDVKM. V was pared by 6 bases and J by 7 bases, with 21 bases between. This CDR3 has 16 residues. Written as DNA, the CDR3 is TGTGCCAGCAGCCCCCCGAGGGGGAGTTTAGTTGAAAAACTGTTTTTT. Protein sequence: CASSPPRGSLVEKLFF.

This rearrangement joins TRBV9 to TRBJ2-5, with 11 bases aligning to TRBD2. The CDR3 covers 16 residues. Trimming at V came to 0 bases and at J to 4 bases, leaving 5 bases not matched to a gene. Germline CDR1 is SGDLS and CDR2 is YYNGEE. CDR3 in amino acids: CASSVELAGGGETQYF. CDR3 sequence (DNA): TGTGCCAGCAGCGTAGAGCTAGCGGGGGGAGGAGAGACCCAGTACTTC. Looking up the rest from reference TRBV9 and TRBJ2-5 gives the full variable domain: DSGVTQTPKHLITATGQRVTLRCSPRSGDLSVYWYQQSLDQGLQFLIQYYNGEERAKGNILERFSAQQFPDLHSELNLSSLELGDSALYFCASSVELAGGGETQYFGPGTRLLVL.

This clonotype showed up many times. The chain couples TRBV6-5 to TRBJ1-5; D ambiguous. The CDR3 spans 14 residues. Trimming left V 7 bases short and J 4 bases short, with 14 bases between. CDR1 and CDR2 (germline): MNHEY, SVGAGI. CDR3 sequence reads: CASTYGQFNQPQHF. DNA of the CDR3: TGTGCCAGCACTTATGGGCAGTTTAATCAGCCCCAGCATTTT.

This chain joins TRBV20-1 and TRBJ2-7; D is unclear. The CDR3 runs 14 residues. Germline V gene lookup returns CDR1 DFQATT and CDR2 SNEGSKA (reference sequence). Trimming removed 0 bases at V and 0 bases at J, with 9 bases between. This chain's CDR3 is CSARELKSSYEQYF. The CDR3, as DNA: TGCAGTGCTAGAGAGCTTAAAAGCTCCTACGAGCAGTACTTC.

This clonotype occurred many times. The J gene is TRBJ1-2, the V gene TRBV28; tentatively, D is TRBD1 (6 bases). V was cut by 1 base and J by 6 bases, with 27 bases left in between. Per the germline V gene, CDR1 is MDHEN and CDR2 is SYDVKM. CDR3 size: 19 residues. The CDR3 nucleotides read TGTGCCAGCAGTTTATTCCCGTTAAGTGGAGGGGGGGGCGCAAATGGCTACACCTTC. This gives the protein CASSLFPLSGGGGANGYTF.

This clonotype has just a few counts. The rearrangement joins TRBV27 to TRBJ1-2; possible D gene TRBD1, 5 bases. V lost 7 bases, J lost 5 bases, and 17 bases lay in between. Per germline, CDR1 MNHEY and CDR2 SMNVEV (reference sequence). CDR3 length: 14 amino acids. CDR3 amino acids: CASTSVGRGYGYTF. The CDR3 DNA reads TGTGCCAGCACCTCCGTAGGGAGGGGATATGGCTACACCTTC.

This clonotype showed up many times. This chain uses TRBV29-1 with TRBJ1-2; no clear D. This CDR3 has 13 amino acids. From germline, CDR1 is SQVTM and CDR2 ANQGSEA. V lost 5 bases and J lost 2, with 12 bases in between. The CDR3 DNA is TGCAGCGTTTCCCTTGGCGGCAACTATGGCTACACCTTC. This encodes CSVSLGGNYGYTF. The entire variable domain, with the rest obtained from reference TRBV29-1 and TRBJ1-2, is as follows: SAVISQKPSRDICQRGTSLTIQCQVDSQVTMMFWYRQQPGQSLTLIATANQGSEATYESGFVIDKFPISRPNLTFSTLTVSNMSPEDSSIYLCSVSLGGNYGYTFGSGTRLTVV.

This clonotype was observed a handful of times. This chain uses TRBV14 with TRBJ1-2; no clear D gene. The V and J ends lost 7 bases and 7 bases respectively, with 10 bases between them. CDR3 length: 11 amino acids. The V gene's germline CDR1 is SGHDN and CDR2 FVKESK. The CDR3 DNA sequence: TGTGCCAGCACGGCCGGCGGTGGCTACACCTTC. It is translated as CASTAGGGYTF.

This CDR3 is CASYLGPNNEQFF. Here the CDR3 DNA reads TGTGCCAGCTACCTGGGACCGAACAATGAGCAGTTCTTC. This chain connects TRBV12-3 or TRBV12-4 to TRBJ2-1, with D perhaps being TRBD1 or TRBD2 (5 bases each). This CDR3 is built from 13 residues. Trimming took 8 bases from V and 5 from J, leaving 13 bases between them.

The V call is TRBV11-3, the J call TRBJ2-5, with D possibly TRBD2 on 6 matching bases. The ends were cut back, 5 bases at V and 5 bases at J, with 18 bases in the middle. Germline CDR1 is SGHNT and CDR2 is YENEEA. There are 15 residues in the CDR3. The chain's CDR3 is CASSPGGELLETQYF. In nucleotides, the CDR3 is TGTGCCAGCAGCCCTGGAGGGGAATTATTGGAGACCCAGTACTTC.

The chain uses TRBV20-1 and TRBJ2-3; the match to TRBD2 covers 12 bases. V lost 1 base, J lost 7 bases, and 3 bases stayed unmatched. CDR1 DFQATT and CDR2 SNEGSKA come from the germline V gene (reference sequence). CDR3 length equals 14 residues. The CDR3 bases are TGCAGTGCTAGAGGGCGGACTAGCGGGAATACGCAGTATTTT. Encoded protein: CSARGRTSGNTQYF.

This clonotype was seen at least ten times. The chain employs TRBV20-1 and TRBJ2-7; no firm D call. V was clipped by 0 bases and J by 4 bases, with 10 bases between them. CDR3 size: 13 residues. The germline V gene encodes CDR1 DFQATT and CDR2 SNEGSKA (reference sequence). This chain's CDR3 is CSARDLHTYEQYF. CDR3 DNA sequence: TGCAGTGCTAGAGATCTTCACACTTACGAGCAGTACTTC.

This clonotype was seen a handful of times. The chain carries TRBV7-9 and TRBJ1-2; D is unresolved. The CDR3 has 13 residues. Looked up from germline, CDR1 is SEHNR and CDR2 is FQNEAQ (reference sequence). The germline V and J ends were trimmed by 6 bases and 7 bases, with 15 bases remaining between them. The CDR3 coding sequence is TGTGCCAGCAGTCAGGACCGCGCTCGTGGCTACACCTTC. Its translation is CASSQDRARGYTF. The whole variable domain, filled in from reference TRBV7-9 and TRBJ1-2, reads DTGVSQNPRHKITKRGQNVTFRCDPISEHNRLYWYRQTLGQGPEFLTYFQNEAQLEKSRLLSDRFSAERPKGSFSTLEIQRTEQGDSAMYLCASSQDRARGYTFGSGTRLTVV.

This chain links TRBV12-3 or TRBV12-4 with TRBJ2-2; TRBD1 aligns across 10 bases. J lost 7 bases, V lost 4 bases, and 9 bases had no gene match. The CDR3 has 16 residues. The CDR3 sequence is CASSWGGQGMNGELFF. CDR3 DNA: TGTGCCAGCAGTTGGGGGGGACAGGGGATGAACGGGGAGCTGTTTTTT.

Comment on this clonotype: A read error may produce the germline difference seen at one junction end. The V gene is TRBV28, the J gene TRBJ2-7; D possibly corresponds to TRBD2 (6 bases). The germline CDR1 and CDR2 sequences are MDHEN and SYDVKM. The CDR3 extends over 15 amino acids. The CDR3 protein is CASSRGLSSYYEQYF. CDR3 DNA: TGCGCCAGCAGCCGCGGACTAAGCAGCTATTACGAGCAGTACTTC.

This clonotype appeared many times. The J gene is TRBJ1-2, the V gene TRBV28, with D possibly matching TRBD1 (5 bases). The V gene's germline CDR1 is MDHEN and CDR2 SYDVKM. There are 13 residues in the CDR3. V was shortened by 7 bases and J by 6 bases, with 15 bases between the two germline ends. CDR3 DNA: TGTGCCAGCACCGTCGGGGCGAGAAATGGCTACACCTTC. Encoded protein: CASTVGARNGYTF.

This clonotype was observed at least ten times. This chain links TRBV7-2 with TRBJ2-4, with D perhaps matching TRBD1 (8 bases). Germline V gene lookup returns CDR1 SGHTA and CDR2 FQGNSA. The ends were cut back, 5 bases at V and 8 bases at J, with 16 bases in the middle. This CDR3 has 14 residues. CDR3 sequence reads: CASSDRTGGDIQYF. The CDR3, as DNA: TGTGCCAGCAGCGATCGTACAGGGGGGGACATTCAGTACTTC.

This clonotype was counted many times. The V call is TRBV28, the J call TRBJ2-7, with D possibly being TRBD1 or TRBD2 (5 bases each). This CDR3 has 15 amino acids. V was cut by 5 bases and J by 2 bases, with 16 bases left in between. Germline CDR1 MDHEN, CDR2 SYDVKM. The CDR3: CASSISGTGPYEQYF. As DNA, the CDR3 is TGTGCCAGCAGTATCTCCGGGACGGGACCCTACGAGCAGTACTTC.

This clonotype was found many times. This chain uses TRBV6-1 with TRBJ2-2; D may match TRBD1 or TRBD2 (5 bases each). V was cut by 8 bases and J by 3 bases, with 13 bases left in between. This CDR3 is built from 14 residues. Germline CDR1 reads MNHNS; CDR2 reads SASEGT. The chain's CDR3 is CASASLGDTGELFF. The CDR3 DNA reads TGTGCCAGCGCTTCACTGGGGGACACCGGGGAGCTGTTTTTT.

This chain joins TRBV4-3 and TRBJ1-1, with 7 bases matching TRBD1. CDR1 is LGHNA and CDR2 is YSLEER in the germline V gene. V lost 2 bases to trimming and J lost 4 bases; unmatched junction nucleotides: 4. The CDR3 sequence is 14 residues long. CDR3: CASSQFYRGTEAFF. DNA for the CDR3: TGCGCCAGCAGCCAATTCTACAGGGGCACTGAAGCTTTCTTT.

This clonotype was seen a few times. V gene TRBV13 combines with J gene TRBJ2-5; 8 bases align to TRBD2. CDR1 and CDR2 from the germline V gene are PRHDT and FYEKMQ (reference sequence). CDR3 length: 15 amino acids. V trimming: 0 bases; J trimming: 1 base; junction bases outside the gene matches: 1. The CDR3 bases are TGTGCCAGCAGCTTAGGTGGACTAGCCCAAGAGACCCAGTACTTC. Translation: CASSLGGLAQETQYF.